This entry is about one TCR beta chain. What it binds is unknown. The data were obtained in a study of blood T cells in healthy people across ages. Study results and caveats: Estimated diversity, derived from one million T cells, was regarded as an underestimate.

The CDR3 spans 15 residues. Germline V lookup: CDR1 SGHVS, CDR2 FQNEAQ. Through a sample-barcoded 5' primer and a J-beta primer mix, a second PCR was run for roughly 6 to 11 cycles. In TCRdb, the 5' RACE reads were re-called with MiXCR into one record per CDR3 protein. The sample includes about 680,000 distinct CDR3 sequences, 49% seen only once; the top ten take 25% to 35%. This chain links TRBV7-8 with TRBJ2-7; TRBD2 might be the D (5 bases). The J call may be wrong; the DNA end is better matched by TRBJ2-5. Sample: blood. The TCR originated in a woman in her sixties or seventies in good health. Written as DNA, the CDR3 is TGTGCCAGCAGCTTAGGTGCCGGCGGGTGGGAGACCCAGTACTTC. It specifies CASSLGAGGWETQYF.